This T cell receptor beta chain derives from a study of vaccination and CD4 T cells after COVID-19. In the study overall: Post-vaccine sample collection happened at a median of about ten weeks after dose two, ranging 14 to 241. As a positive control, some control cultures were given a CEFX pool, while others were given an HIV-1 Nef pool or no peptide.

This clonotype was counted a few times. Its specificity is unknown. Trimming took 4 bases from V and 8 from J; bases not matched to a gene: 10. Germline V gene lookup returns CDR1 KGHDR and CDR2 SFDVKD. This CDR3 region has 15 residues. Time point described: late sampling 161 to 241 days after vaccination in a few convalescent patients. Treatment indicated: roughly nine-day PBMC culture with coronavirus spike peptide pools or control peptides (ViraFEST assay). Cultured CD4+ T cell DNA was sequenced using the Oncomine TCR Beta short-read assay. Cultured CD4+ T cells yielded the extracted genomic DNA. One entry per CDR3 protein, called by TCRdb with MiXCR from the PCR reads. This table holds more than 15,000 distinct CDR3 sequences, about half found once.

The TCR was taken from a human donor who had recovered from COVID-19. The sequences come from CD4+ T cells from blood, cultured in vitro, collected about 7 months after SARS-CoV-2 vaccination. The rearrangement links TRBV24-1 to TRBJ2-1; 7 bases align to TRBD1. Here the CDR3 DNA reads TGTGCCACCAGTGACTCCGGGACAGCAAGAGATGAGCAGTTCTTC. Translating gives CATSDSGTARDEQFF.